A selection of T cell receptor beta chains follows, all from one sample in a study of a mutant IDH1 vaccine in newly diagnosed glioma. These receptors have no known antigen. This table comes from immunoSEQ multiplex PCR, and its TCRdb copy is limited to in-frame clones, with some not included. This sample has 30,000 or so clones, with roughly 80% found just once. Specimen: PBMCs, collected from a glioma patient whose treatment included an IDH1 peptide vaccine. All receptors derive from a woman under 30 with glioma. The CDR3 runs from the conserved cysteine through the conserved F or W. The D gene is left open where the match is weak. Clone size is stated in some rows and not others, as once, few, many or a class when expanded.

TRBV6-1,NA,TRBJ1-3,NA,CASNLPGPGNTIYF,TGTGCCAGCAACCTCCCAGGTCCCGGAAACACCATATATTTT
TRBV6-9,NA,TRBJ2-7,NA,CASGSQRPYEQYF,TGTGCCAGCGGATCGCAGAGACCCTACGAGCAGTACTTC
TRBV5-1,NA,TRBJ2-1,TRBD1,CASSLRQGGHNEQFF,TGCGCCAGCAGCCTGCGACAGGGGGGACACAATGAGCAGTTCTTC
TRBV5-1,NA,TRBJ2-1,NA,CASSSSTASYNEQFF,TGCGCCAGCAGCTCTTCGACAGCATCCTACAATGAGCAGTTCTTC
TRBV5-4,NA,TRBJ2-1,TRBD2,CASAGGDYNEQFF,TGTGCCAGCGCGGGAGGGGATTACAATGAGCAGTTCTTC
TRBV7-9,NA,TRBJ2-3,NA,CASSLYQDTQYF,TGTGCCAGCAGCTTATATCAAGATACGCAGTATTTT
TRBV7-9,NA,TRBJ1-2,NA,CASSLGGPGQGYGYTF,TGTGCCAGCAGCTTAGGGGGGCCAGGTCAGGGCTATGGCTACACCTTC
TRBV19,NA,TRBJ2-3,NA,CASSRTIDLTTDTQYF,TGTGCCAGTAGCAGGACTATCGACTTAACCACAGATACGCAGTATTTT
TRBV6-5,NA,TRBJ1-3,TRBD1,CASRTGTAGNTIYF,TGTGCCAGCAGGACTGGGACAGCCGGAAACACCATATATTTT
TRBV30,few,TRBJ1-1,NA,CAWREPERNAFF,TGTGCCTGGAGGGAACCGGAGAGGAATGCTTTCTTT
TRBV16,NA,TRBJ1-1,NA,CASSPMGGAGEAFF,TGTGCCAGCAGCCCCATGGGGGGGGCGGGCGAAGCTTTCTTT
TRBV7-8,NA,TRBJ2-5,TRBD2,CASSFTSGFQETQYF,TGTGCCAGCAGCTTTACTAGCGGGTTTCAAGAGACCCAGTACTTC
TRBV7-9,NA,TRBJ2-3,TRBD2,CASSLDLAGVSDTQYF,TGTGCCAGCAGCTTAGACCTAGCGGGAGTTTCAGATACGCAGTATTTT
TRBV9,NA,TRBJ1-2,NA,CASSGGQLYGYTF,TGTGCCAGCAGCGGGGGCCAGCTCTATGGCTACACCTTC
TRBV19,NA,TRBJ2-2,NA,CASSIRTDTGELFF,TGTGCCAGTAGTATAAGGACAGACACCGGGGAGCTGTTTTTT
TRBV5-5,NA,TRBJ2-2,NA,CASSLDWAVGTGELFF,TGTGCCAGCAGCTTGGACTGGGCAGTAGGCACCGGGGAGCTGTTTTTT
TRBV11-3,NA,TRBJ2-3,NA,CASSFSGLSTDTQYF,TGTGCCAGCAGCTTTTCCGGGCTCAGCACAGATACGCAGTATTTT
TRBV10-3,NA,TRBJ2-3,NA,CAISDMATDTQYF,TGTGCCATCAGTGACATGGCGACAGATACGCAGTATTTT
TRBV2,NA,TRBJ1-5,NA,CASSAVLGHQPQHF,TGTGCCAGCAGCGCGGTCCTTGGCCATCAGCCCCAGCATTTT
TRBV4-1,NA,TRBJ2-1,NA,CASRTQKGGNEQFF,TGCGCCAGCCGTACCCAAAAGGGGGGCAATGAGCAGTTCTTC
TRBV7-9,NA,TRBJ1-6,TRBD1,CASSSDRVASPLHF,TGTGCCAGCAGCTCGGACAGGGTCGCTTCACCCCTCCACTTT
TRBV30,NA,TRBJ1-3,TRBD1,CAWSVQGPGNTIYF,TGTGCCTGGAGTGTACAGGGGCCTGGAAACACCATATATTTT
TRBV19,medium-sized,TRBJ2-1,TRBD2,CASSRTSGDYNEQFF,TGTGCCAGTAGTCGGACTAGCGGGGATTACAATGAGCAGTTCTTC
TRBV5-6,NA,TRBJ2-1,NA,CASYVGGSYNEQFF,TGTGCCAGCTACGTCGGCGGTTCCTACAATGAGCAGTTCTTC
TRBV4-1,NA,TRBJ1-1,NA,CASSHGTDAEAFF,TGCGCCAGCAGCCATGGAACGGACGCTGAAGCTTTCTTT
TRBV5-6,NA,TRBJ1-3,NA,CASSSLGQPDTIYF,TGTGCCAGCAGCTCTCTGGGACAACCGGACACCATATATTTT
TRBV7-9,NA,TRBJ2-2,NA,CASSFRQGSGTGELFF,TGTGCCAGCAGCTTTAGGCAGGGGTCTGGTACCGGGGAGCTGTTTTTT
TRBV10-1,NA,TRBJ1-5,NA,CASSEDLDLGNQPQHF,TGCGCCAGCAGTGAGGATCTAGATTTGGGCAATCAGCCCCAGCATTTT
TRBV19,NA,TRBJ1-1,TRBD1,CASSGGFFQGGTEAFF,TGTGCCAGTAGTGGGGGGTTCTTTCAGGGGGGGACTGAAGCTTTCTTT
TRBV5-1,NA,TRBJ1-3,TRBD1,CASSLVDRGNTIYF,TGCGCCAGCAGCTTGGTGGACAGGGGAAACACCATATATTTT
TRBV9,NA,TRBJ2-3,TRBD2,CASSGSGSRTDTQYF,TGTGCCAGCAGCGGTAGCGGGAGCCGGACAGATACGCAGTATTTT
TRBV29-1,NA,TRBJ1-2,NA,CSVRGQNYGYTF,TGCAGCGTTCGGGGGCAAAACTATGGCTACACCTTC
TRBV9,NA,TRBJ2-7,TRBD2,CASSPGTSGRAGLEQYF,TGTGCCAGCAGCCCCGGGACTAGCGGGAGGGCCGGCCTGGAGCAGTACTTC
TRBV7-6,NA,TRBJ2-5,TRBD2,CASRRTSGGETQYF,TGTGCCAGCAGACGGACTAGCGGAGGAGAGACCCAGTACTTC
TRBV5-1,NA,TRBJ2-1,NA,CASSLGRPNEQFF,TGCGCCAGCAGCTTGGGGCGCCCCAATGAGCAGTTCTTC
TRBV4-1,NA,TRBJ1-2,NA,CASSQVKQQDGAYGYTF,TGCGCCAGCAGCCAAGTCAAACAACAGGACGGTGCCTATGGCTACACCTTC
TRBV14,once,TRBJ2-5,NA,CASSQEWGVQETQYF,TGTGCCAGCAGCCAAGAATGGGGAGTCCAAGAGACCCAGTACTTC
TRBV20-1,NA,TRBJ2-1,NA,CSASPWGEQFF,TGCAGTGCTTCCCCCTGGGGTGAGCAGTTCTTC
TRBV5-1,NA,TRBJ2-2,NA,CASSGGNTGELFF,TGCGCCAGCAGCGGCGGAAACACCGGGGAGCTGTTTTTT
TRBV5-1,NA,TRBJ2-5,TRBD2,CASSSGLNTGGETQYF,TGCGCCAGCAGCTCCGGTTTGAACACGGGAGGGGAGACCCAGTACTTC
TRBV11-3,NA,TRBJ2-7,NA,CASSRSGAEAEQYF,TGTGCCAGCAGCCGAAGTGGGGCGGAGGCCGAGCAGTACTTC
TRBV5-1,NA,TRBJ1-2,NA,CASSPGAGGLSPGYTF,TGCGCCAGCAGCCCGGGGGCGGGGGGCCTGTCCCCCGGCTACACCTTC
TRBV28,NA,TRBJ2-5,NA,CASSFWQGTRGETQYF,TGTGCCAGCAGTTTTTGGCAGGGAACTCGGGGGGAGACCCAGTACTTC
TRBV7-2,NA,TRBJ2-2,NA,CASSLNEGTGELFF,TGTGCCAGCAGCCTCAACGAAGGCACCGGGGAGCTGTTTTTT
TRBV4-3,NA,TRBJ1-1,NA,CASSPALNTEAFF,TGCGCCAGCAGCCCTGCTCTGAACACTGAAGCTTTCTTT
TRBV29-1,once,TRBJ1-2,NA,CSADLQDNYGYTF,TGCAGCGCCGACCTTCAGGATAACTATGGCTACACCTTC
TRBV5-4,NA,TRBJ1-1,NA,CASSSKAPDEAFF,TGTGCCAGCAGCTCGAAAGCCCCCGATGAAGCTTTCTTT
TRBV7-2,NA,TRBJ2-3,NA,CASSLPNGDVDTQYF,TGTGCCAGCAGCCTGCCGAACGGGGACGTAGATACGCAGTATTTT
TRBV1,NA,TRBJ1-2,NA,CTSSLLGLFGGNGYTF,TGCACCAGCAGCCTCCTCGGCCTATTCGGAGGGAATGGCTACACCTTC
TRBV11-2,NA,TRBJ2-7,TRBD2,CASSLVRGTNAYEQYF,TGTGCCAGCAGCTTAGTACGCGGGACTAATGCCTACGAGCAGTACTTC
TRBV11-3,once,TRBJ1-5,NA,CASSLKPNQPQHF,TGTGCCAGCAGCTTAAAGCCGAATCAGCCCCAGCATTTT
TRBV6-5,once,TRBJ1-2,TRBD1,CAIGGGRGLWYGYTF,TGTGCCATCGGTGGGGGCAGGGGGCTGTGGTATGGCTACACCTTC
TRBV7-6,NA,TRBJ1-2,TRBD1,CASSLYGTVPNSNYGYTF,TGTGCCAGCAGCTTATACGGGACAGTCCCCAACAGTAACTATGGCTACACCTTC
TRBV21-1,NA,TRBJ2-4,NA,CASSKVGIFTLAKNIQYF,TGTGCCAGCAGCAAAGTGGGGATTTTCACACTAGCCAAAAACATTCAGTACTTC
TRBV7-3,NA,TRBJ2-3,NA,CASSPGLSGYTDTQYF,TGTGCCAGCAGTCCCGGACTAAGCGGATACACAGATACGCAGTATTTT
TRBV15,NA,TRBJ1-3,NA,CATARGNSGNTIYF,TGTGCCACCGCTCGGGGAAACTCTGGAAACACCATATATTTT
TRBV6-1,NA,TRBJ1-2,TRBD1,CASNLWPGQIYGYTF,TGTGCCAGCAATTTGTGGCCGGGACAGATCTATGGCTACACCTTC